This T cell receptor (beta chain) was obtained from a study of blood T cell repertoires in COVID-19 (TCRdb year 2020). Background on the whole study: Samples from collaborators originated in the United States, Italy and Spain and spanned both the acute and convalescent phases of COVID-19. The prospective study material was composed of cDNA or gDNA derived from T cells, B-cell-depleted T cells, or PBMCs. The dataset comprised deeply sampled blood TCRbeta repertoires from subjects exposed to, actively infected with, or recovered from COVID-19. A de-identified subject ID, COVID-19 status, age in years and sex were almost always included in the sample metadata. The repertoires were made available in a free public database intended to serve as a resource for research on the immune response to SARS-CoV-2. Where HLA class I and class II types were available, the types were taken from metadata supplied by the sample provider, not from assay-based typing. Samples came from the ongoing ImmuneRACE study (first 160 participants) plus 1,254 subjects from 6 global collaborators. The paper's findings and limits, for the study overall: How much clinical and demographic metadata was included differed by source and by participant, and the metadata was provided uncurated.

Each collaborating institution followed its own protocols to collect whole blood in K2EDTA tubes. For TCRbeta analysis, collaborator samples were shipped as frozen whole blood, as isolated PBMCs, or as DNA extracted from either sample type. A distance of 11 bases separates the germline ends of V and J, which lose 0 bases and 8 bases respectively. CDR1 and CDR2 are drawn from the germline V gene: MNHEY, SVGAGI. The CDR3 has 14 amino acids, counting the end cysteine and phenylalanine. Solely the CDR3 DNA is kept, with 42 bases framed from the first base. A note on this clone: Its antigen has not been determined. No clone much larger than this one lies a single base away; base qualities are absent.

The immunoSEQ Assay, a bias-controlled multiplex PCR, was used to amplify TCRbeta CDR3 regions from genomic DNA. As for the authors' bioinformatics: The number of nucleated cells in each sample was estimated from the amplification of reference gene primers within the assay. To quantify the absolute abundance of each unique TCRbeta CDR3 rearrangement, sequence reads were collapsed and filtered. Productive Simpson clonality was computed per sample as the square root of Simpson's diversity index over productive rearrangements. In TCRdb, the immuneACCESS table is reduced to in-frame sequences with V and J assigned. These tables do not hold every clone; where another copy was compared, an unresolved V gene accounts for under half, and the others remain unexplained. That table gives V, J and clone size, and the DNA gave D and trimming. This sample is represented by 200,000 to 250,000 clones; approximately 81% of them were singletons. Clones ranked in the top ten supply roughly 20% of the sample.

The chain employs TRBV6-5 and TRBJ2-1; no D gene call is confident. The origin of this receptor is a woman aged 80 or over with active or convalescent COVID-19. Input material: peripheral blood. CDR3 protein: CASSYSSARHEQFF. The DNA is TGTGCCAGCAGTTACTCTAGTGCGAGGCATGAGCAGTTCTTC.